This TCR beta chain was identified in a study of T cells in Graves' hyperthyroidism and ophthalmopathy. Study information: Peripheral blood collection took place at initial diagnosis, before any treatment.

Exclusion of a patient resulted from uncontrolled infection, other autoimmune disease, pregnancy or lactation. Each diagnosis was grounded in clinical symptoms, serum thyroxine and TRAb, thyroid ultrasound, and orbital computed tomography. Using RNA transcripts as the source, TCR beta CDR3 regions were amplified. A set of HTBI primers served as the primers for a first-round RT-PCR of the TCR CDR3. TCRdb ran MiXCR on the multiplex PCR reads and lists one entry per CDR3 protein. In the table there are 300,000 to 500,000 distinct CDR3 sequences, about 15% of which are singletons. Points on this clonotype: What it binds is unknown.

V shed 3 bases, J shed 1 base, and the junction held 6 bases outside the gene matches. Germline V gene data show CDR1 as MGHDK and CDR2 as SYGVNS. The CDR3 has 17 residues. Study-wide results and limits: For ophthalmopathy, model prediction preceded onset by a median 6.5 months.

V is TRBV25-1 and J is TRBJ2-3; TRBD2 aligns across 11 bases. The sequenced material came from blood. This TCR was sampled from a woman under 40 with Graves' hyperthyroidism. Written as DNA, the CDR3 is TGTGCCAGCAGTGATCAACTAGCGGGAGTTCGCACAGATACGCAGTATTTT. Translation gives CASSDQLAGVRTDTQYF. Using reference TRBV25-1 and TRBJ2-3 for the parts outside the CDR3, the full variable domain is EADIYQTPRYLVIGTGKKITLECSQTMGHDKMYWYQQDPGMELHLIHYSYGVNSTEKGDLSSESTVSRIRTEHFPLTLESARPSHTSQYLCASSDQLAGVRTDTQYFGPGTRLTVL.